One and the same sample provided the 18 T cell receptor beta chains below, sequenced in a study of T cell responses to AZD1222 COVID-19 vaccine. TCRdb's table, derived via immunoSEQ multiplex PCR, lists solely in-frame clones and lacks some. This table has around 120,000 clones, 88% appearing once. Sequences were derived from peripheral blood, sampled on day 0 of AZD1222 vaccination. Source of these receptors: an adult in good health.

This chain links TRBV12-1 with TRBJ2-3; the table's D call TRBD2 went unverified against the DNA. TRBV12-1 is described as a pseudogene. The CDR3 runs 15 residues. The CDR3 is CASSSRYGGTDTQYF. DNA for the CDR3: TGTGCCAGCAGCTCCCGGTACGGTGGCACAGATACGCAGTATTTT.

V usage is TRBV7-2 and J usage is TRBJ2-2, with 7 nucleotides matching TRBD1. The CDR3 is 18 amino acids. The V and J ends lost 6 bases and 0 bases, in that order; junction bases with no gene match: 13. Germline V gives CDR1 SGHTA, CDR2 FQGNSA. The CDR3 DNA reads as TGTGCCAGCAGAACTGATGGGACAGCGTTCGCGAACACCGGGGAGCTGTTTTTT. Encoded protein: CASRTDGTAFANTGELFF.

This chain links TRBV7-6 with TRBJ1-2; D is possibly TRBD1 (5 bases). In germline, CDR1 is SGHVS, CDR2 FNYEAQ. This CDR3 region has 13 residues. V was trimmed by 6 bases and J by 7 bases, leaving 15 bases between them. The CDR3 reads CASRRTSGGGYTF. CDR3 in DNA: TGTGCCAGCAGGCGGACCTCGGGGGGTGGCTACACCTTC.

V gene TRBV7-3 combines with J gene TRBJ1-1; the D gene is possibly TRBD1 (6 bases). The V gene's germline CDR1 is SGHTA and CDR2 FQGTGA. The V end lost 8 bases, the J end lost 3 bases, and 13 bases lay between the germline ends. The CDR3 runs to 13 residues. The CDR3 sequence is CASSGAPDTEAFF. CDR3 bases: TGTGCCAGCTCGGGGGCGCCCGACACTGAAGCTTTCTTT. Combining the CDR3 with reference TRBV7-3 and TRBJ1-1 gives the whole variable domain GAGVSQTPSNKVTEKGKYVELRCDPISGHTALYWYRQSLGQGPEFLIYFQGTGAADDSGLPNDRFFAVRPEGSVSTLKIQRTERGDSAVYLCASSGAPDTEAFFGQGTRLTVV.

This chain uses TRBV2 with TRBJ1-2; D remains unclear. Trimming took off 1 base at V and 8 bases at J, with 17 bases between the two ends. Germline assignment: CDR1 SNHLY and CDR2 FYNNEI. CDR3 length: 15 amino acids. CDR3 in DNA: TGTGCCAGCAGTGAAGTGAGTCCTCGATCTGAGGGCTACACCTTC. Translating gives CASSEVSPRSEGYTF.

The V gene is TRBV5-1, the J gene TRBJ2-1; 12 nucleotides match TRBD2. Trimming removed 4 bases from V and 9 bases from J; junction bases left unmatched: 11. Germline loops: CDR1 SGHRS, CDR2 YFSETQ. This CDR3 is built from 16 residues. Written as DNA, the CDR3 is TGCGCCAGCAGCGTCACCGGGACTAGCGGGTGGAGTGAGCAGTTCTTC. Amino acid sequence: CASSVTGTSGWSEQFF.

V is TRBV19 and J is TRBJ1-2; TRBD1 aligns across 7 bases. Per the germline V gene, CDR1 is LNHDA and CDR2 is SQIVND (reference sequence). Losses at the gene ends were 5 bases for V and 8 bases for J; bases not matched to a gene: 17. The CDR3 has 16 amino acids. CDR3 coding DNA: TGTGCCAGTAGTCCGAGGATCGACAGGGTCGCCTACGGCTACACCTTC. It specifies CASSPRIDRVAYGYTF.

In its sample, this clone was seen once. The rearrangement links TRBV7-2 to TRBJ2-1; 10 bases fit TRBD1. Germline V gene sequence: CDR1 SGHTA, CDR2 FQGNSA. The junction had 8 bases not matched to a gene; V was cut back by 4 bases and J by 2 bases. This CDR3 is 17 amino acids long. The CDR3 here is CASSSIIGTGAYNEQFF. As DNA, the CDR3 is TGTGCCAGCAGCTCCATTATCGGGACAGGGGCCTACAATGAGCAGTTCTTC.

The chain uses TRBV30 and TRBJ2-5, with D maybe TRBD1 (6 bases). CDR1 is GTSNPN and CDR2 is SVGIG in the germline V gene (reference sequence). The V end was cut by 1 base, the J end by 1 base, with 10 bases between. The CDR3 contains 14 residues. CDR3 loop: CAWSGRTAQETQYF. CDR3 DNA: TGTGCCTGGAGTGGTAGGACAGCCCAAGAGACCCAGTACTTC.

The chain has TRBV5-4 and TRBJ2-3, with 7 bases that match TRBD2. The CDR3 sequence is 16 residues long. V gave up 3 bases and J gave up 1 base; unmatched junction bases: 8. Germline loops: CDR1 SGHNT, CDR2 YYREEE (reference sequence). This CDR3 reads CASSYDLAVGTDTQYF. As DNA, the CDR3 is TGTGCCAGCAGCTACGACCTAGCGGTTGGCACAGATACGCAGTATTTT.

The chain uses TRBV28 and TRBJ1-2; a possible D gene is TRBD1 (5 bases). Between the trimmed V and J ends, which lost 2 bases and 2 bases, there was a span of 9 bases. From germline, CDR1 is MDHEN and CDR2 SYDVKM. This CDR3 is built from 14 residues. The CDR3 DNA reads TGTGCCAGCAGTTTACCGACAGAAAACTATGGCTACACCTTC. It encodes CASSLPTENYGYTF.

CDR3 residues: CASSDNRASYEQYF. The DNA of the CDR3 is TGTGCCAGCAGTGATAACAGGGCTTCCTACGAGCAGTACTTC. The chain uses TRBV2 and TRBJ2-7, with a possible D match to TRBD1 (6 bases). Germline V gene data show CDR1 as SNHLY and CDR2 as FYNNEI. Trimming took 3 bases from V and 1 from J, leaving 10 bases between them. CDR3 length equals 14 residues.

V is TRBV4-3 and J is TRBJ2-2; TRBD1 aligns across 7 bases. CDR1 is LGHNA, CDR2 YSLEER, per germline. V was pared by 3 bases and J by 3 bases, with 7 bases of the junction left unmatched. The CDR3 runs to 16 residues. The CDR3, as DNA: TGCGCCAGCAGCCAGGATAGACAGGGCTACACCGGGGAGCTGTTTTTT. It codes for CASSQDRQGYTGELFF.

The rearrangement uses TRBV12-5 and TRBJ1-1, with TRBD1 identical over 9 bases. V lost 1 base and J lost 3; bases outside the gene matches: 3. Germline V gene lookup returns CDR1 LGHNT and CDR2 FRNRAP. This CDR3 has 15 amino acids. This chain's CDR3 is CASGLAGTGHTEAFF. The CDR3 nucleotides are TGTGCTAGTGGTTTGGCGGGGACAGGGCACACTGAAGCTTTCTTT.

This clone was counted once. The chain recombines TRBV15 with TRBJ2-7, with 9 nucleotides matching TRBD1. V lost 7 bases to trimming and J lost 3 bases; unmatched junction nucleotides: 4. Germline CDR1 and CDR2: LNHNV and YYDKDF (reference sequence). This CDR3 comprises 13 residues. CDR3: CATTATGGYEQYF. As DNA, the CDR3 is TGTGCCACCACCGCGACAGGGGGCTACGAGCAGTACTTC.

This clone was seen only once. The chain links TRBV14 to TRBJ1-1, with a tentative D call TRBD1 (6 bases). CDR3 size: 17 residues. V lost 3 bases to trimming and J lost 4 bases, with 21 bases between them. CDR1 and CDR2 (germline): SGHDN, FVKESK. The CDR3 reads CASSQGGQGRMRTEAFF. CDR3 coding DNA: TGTGCCAGCAGCCAGGGGGGGCAGGGGAGGATGCGCACTGAAGCTTTCTTT.

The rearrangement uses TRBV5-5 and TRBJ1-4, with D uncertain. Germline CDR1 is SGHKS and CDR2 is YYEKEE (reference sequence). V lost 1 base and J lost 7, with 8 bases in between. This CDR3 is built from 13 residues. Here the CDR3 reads CASSLLPGEKLFF. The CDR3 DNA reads TGTGCCAGCAGCTTGCTCCCGGGTGAAAAACTGTTTTTT. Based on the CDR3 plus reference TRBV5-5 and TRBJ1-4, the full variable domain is DAGVTQSPTHLIKTRGQQVTLRCSPISGHKSVSWYQQVLGQGPQFIFQYYEKEERGRGNFPDRFSARQFPNYSSELNVNALLLGDSALYLCASSLLPGEKLFFGSGTQLSVL.

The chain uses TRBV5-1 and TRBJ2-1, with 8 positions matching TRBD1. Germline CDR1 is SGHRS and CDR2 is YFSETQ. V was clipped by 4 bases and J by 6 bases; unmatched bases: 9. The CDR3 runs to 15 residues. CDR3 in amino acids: CASSSGQGIGNEQFF. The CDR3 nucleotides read TGCGCCAGCAGCAGCGGACAGGGAATAGGCAATGAGCAGTTCTTC.